This entry is about one TCR beta chain. This sample was taken from a study of blood T cell repertoires in COVID-19. With V trimmed by 2 bases and J by 0 bases, 4 bases remained unmatched. This CDR3 contains 16 residues. Germline V gives CDR1 SGHDT, CDR2 YYEEEE. Sequenced by immunoSEQ multiplex PCR; TCRdb stores in-frame clones only, minus some. The profile covers some 150,000 clones, with about 85% appearing a single time and around 15% taken by the ten largest. The V and J genes are TRBV5-6 and TRBJ1-1; 10 positions agree with TRBD1. The sequence was obtained from a woman in her 70s with COVID-19, enrolled during active disease. Sequenced input: peripheral blood. The CDR3 DNA reads as TGTGCCAGCAGCTTCGGGACAGGGGTTGTGAACACTGAAGCTTTCTTT. As protein: CASSFGTGVVNTEAFF.